This entry is about one T cell receptor (beta chain). The target antigen is unknown. With 8 bases removed from V and 4 bases from J, the gap between germline ends came to 20 bases. Per germline, CDR1 SQVTM and CDR2 ANQGSEA. This CDR3 region has 14 residues. The sample comes from a study of Tregs in tolerant kidney transplant recipients. Whole-study results and caveats: Findings come from small patient numbers and require larger validation.

Libraries were prepared by immunoSEQ multiplex PCR; TCRdb keeps only in-frame clonotypes and omits some of them. The table has 85,000 to 90,000 clones, around nine tenths seen once; the top ten hold 4.7%. Sequenced sample: CD8+ T cells from blood. V is TRBV29-1 and J is TRBJ1-1; maybe TRBD1 (6 bases). This clonotype originated in a human donor in good health. CDR3 amino acids: CSYGATGLGTEAFF. CDR3 sequence (DNA): TGCAGCTATGGGGCTACAGGGTTAGGCACTGAAGCTTTCTTT.